The rows below give T cell receptor beta chains drawn from one sample of a study of T cell changes during pregnancy in multiple sclerosis. TCRdb keeps only in-frame clones here, not all; method: immunoSEQ multiplex PCR. The table includes over 45,000 clones, about 93% detected once. The source was peripheral blood, collected in the third trimester of pregnancy. The receptors here all came from a female donor in good health, enrolled as a control in a pregnancy study. CDR3s include the opening cysteine and the closing phenylalanine or tryptophan. A D gene is named only where the DNA matches it firmly. Clone sizes are given selectively: once, few, many, or a class where the clone is expanded.

j_call,clone_size,d_call,v_call,cdr3_aa,cdr3_nt
TRBJ1-2,NA,NA,TRBV5-4,CASSLQGHYGYTF,TGTGCCAGCAGCTTGCAGGGTCACTATGGCTACACCTTC
TRBJ2-1,NA,TRBD2,TRBV5-1,CASSLGLAVTYNEQFF,TGCGCCAGCAGCTTGGGCCTAGCGGTGACCTACAATGAGCAGTTCTTC
TRBJ1-1,NA,NA,TRBV7-8,CASSPRQAREAFF,TGTGCCAGCAGCCCAAGACAGGCGCGTGAAGCTTTCTTT
TRBJ2-1,NA,TRBD1,TRBV7-6,CASSLAPDRAVDEQFF,TGTGCCAGCAGCTTAGCGCCCGACAGGGCGGTAGATGAGCAGTTCTTC
TRBJ1-5,NA,NA,TRBV29-1,CSVVSGAGNQPQHF,TGCAGCGTTGTGTCAGGGGCTGGGAATCAGCCCCAGCATTTT
TRBJ1-2,NA,NA,TRBV18,CASVQEINYGYTF,TGTGCCAGCGTACAGGAGATTAACTATGGCTACACCTTC
TRBJ2-1,once,NA,TRBV20-1,CSATRSKQFF,TGCAGTGCTACGAGGAGTAAGCAGTTCTTC
TRBJ2-5,NA,TRBD2,TRBV29-1,CSFSRPGLANQETQYF,TGCAGCTTTTCCCGCCCCGGACTAGCAAACCAAGAGACCCAGTACTTC
TRBJ1-5,NA,NA,TRBV10-1,CASNRNQPQHF,TGCGCCAGCAACCGGAATCAGCCCCAGCATTTT
TRBJ1-1,few,NA,TRBV5-5,CASSLEPGRDAEAFF,TGTGCCAGCAGCTTGGAGCCGGGGAGAGATGCTGAAGCTTTCTTT
TRBJ1-2,NA,NA,TRBV7-8,CASSLVVAGENYGYTF,TGTGCCAGCAGCTTAGTAGTGGCAGGGGAAAACTATGGCTACACCTTC
TRBJ1-1,NA,NA,TRBV28,CASSLFGGGESNTEAFF,TGTGCCAGCAGTTTATTCGGCGGGGGGGAATCGAACACTGAAGCTTTCTTT
TRBJ2-7,once,TRBD1,TRBV13,CASSHRDRGAYEQYF,TGTGCCAGCAGCCACCGGGACAGAGGAGCCTACGAGCAGTACTTC
TRBJ2-3,few,NA,TRBV5-4,CASSPIEADTQYF,TGTGCCAGCAGCCCAATAGAAGCAGATACGCAGTATTTT
TRBJ2-7,NA,NA,TRBV5-1,CASSPRGEGNEQYF,TGCGCCAGCAGCCCTAGGGGGGAGGGGAACGAGCAGTACTTC
TRBJ2-2,NA,NA,TRBV7-9,CASSSLGGLAGELFF,TGTGCCAGCAGCTCATTGGGAGGATTGGCCGGGGAGCTGTTTTTT
TRBJ2-7,NA,TRBD2,TRBV27,CASRLLAGDEQYF,TGTGCCAGCAGATTACTAGCGGGAGACGAGCAGTACTTC
TRBJ1-6,NA,NA,TRBV6-5,CASSRVGRDGSPLHF,TGTGCCAGCAGTCGAGTGGGCAGGGATGGATCACCCCTCCACTTT
TRBJ2-3,NA,TRBD2,TRBV4-3,CASSQERTSGSRVEDTQYF,TGCGCCAGCAGCCAAGAGAGGACTAGCGGGAGTCGGGTGGAGGATACGCAGTATTTT
TRBJ1-3,NA,NA,TRBV6-1,CASSEPRGTGNTIYF,TGTGCCAGCAGTGAACCCAGGGGCACTGGAAACACCATATATTTT